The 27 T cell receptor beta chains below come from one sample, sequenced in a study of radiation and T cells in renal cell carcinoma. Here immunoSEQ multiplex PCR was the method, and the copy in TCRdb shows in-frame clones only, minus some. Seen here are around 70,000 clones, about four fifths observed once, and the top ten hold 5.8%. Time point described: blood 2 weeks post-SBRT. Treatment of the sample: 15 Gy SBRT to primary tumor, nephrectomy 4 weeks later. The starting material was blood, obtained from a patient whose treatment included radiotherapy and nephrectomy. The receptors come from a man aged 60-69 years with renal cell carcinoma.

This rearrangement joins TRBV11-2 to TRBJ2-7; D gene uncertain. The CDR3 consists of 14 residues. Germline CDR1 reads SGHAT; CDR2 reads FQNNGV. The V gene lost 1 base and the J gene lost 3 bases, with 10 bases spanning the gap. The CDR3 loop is CASSLGATGYEQYF. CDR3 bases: TGTGCCAGCAGCTTAGGGGCGACTGGCTACGAGCAGTACTTC.

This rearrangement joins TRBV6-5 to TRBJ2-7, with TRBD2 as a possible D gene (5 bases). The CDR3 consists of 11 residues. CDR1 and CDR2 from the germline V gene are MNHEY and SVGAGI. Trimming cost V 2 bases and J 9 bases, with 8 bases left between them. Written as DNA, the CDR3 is TGTGCCAGCAGTTACCTCGGGGTGCAGTACTTC. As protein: CASSYLGVQYF.

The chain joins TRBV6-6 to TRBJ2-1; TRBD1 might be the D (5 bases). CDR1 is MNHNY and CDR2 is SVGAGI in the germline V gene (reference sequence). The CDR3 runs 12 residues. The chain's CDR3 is CFEKQQVNEQFF. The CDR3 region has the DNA TGTTTCGAGAAACAACAGGTGAATGAGCAGTTCTTC.

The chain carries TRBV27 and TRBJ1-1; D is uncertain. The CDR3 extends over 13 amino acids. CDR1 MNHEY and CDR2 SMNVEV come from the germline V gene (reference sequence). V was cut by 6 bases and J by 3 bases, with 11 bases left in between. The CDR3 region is CASSRSGHTEAFF. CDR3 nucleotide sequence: TGTGCCAGCAGCCGCTCAGGACACACTGAAGCTTTCTTT.

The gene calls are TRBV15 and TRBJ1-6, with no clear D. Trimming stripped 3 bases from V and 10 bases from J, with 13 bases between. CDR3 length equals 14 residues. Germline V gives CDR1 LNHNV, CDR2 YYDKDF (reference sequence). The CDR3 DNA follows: TGTGCCACCAGCAGGACCGCCGGCAGCTCACCCCTCCACTTT. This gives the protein CATSRTAGSSPLHF. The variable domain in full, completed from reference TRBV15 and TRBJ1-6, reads DAMVIQNPRYQVTQFGKPVTLSCSQTLNHNVMYWYQQKSSQAPKLLFHYYDKDFNNEADTPDNFQSRRPNTSFCFLDIRSPGLGDTAMYLCATSRTAGSSPLHFGNGTRLTVT.

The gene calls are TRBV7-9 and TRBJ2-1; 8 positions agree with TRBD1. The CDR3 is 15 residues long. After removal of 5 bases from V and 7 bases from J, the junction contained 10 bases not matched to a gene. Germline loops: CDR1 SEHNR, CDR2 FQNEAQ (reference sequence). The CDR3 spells CASSPRGLRTNEQFF. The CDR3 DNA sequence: TGTGCCAGCAGCCCCAGGGGGCTTAGGACGAATGAGCAGTTCTTC.

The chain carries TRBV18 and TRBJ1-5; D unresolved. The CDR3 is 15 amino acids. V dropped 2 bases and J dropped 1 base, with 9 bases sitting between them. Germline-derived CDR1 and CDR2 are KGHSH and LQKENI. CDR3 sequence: CASSPAGLSNQPQHF. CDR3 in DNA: TGTGCCAGCTCACCAGCGGGGTTGAGCAATCAGCCCCAGCATTTT.

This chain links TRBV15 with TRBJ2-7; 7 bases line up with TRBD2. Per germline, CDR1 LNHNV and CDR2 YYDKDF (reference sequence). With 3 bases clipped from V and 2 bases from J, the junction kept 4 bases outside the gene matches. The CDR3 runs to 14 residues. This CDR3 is CATSSRGSAYEQYF. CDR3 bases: TGTGCCACCAGCAGTCGCGGGAGCGCCTACGAGCAGTACTTC. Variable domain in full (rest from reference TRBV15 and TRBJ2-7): DAMVIQNPRYQVTQFGKPVTLSCSQTLNHNVMYWYQQKSSQAPKLLFHYYDKDFNNEADTPDNFQSRRPNTSFCFLDIRSPGLGDTAMYLCATSSRGSAYEQYFGPGTRLTVT.

CDR3 nucleotide sequence: TGTGCCAGCAGCCCCGGGGGAGGGGGCAGGGAGACCCAGTACTTC. Translating it yields CASSPGGGGRETQYF. V is TRBV27 and J is TRBJ2-5, with D possibly called TRBD1 or TRBD2 (7 bases each). The CDR3 consists of 15 residues. Trimming pared 6 bases from V and 5 bases from J, leaving 19 bases between. CDR1 and CDR2 from the germline V gene are MNHEY and SMNVEV (reference sequence).

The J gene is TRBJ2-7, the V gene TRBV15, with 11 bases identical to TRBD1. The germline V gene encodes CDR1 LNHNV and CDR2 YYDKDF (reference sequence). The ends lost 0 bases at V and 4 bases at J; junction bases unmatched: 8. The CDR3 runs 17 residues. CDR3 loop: CATSRERLGQGVYEQYF. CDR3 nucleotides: TGTGCCACCAGCAGAGAACGTTTGGGACAGGGGGTTTACGAGCAGTACTTC.

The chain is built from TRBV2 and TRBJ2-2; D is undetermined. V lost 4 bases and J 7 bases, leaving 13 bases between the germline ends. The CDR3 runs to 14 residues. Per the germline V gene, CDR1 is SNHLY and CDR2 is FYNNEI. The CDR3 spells CASSVDGNGGELFF. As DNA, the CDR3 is TGTGCCAGCAGTGTTGATGGTAATGGCGGGGAGCTGTTTTTT.

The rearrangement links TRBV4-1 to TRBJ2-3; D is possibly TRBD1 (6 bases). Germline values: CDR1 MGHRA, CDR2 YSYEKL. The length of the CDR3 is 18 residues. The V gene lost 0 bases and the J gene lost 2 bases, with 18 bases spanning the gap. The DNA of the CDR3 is TGCGCCAGCAGCCAAGATGCGCCAGGGACAATATACACAGATACGCAGTATTTT. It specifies CASSQDAPGTIYTDTQYF.

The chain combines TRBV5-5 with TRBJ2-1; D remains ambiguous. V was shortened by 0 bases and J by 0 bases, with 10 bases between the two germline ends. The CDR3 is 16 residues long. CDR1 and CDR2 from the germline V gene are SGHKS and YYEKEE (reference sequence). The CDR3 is CASSLGARTSYNEQFF. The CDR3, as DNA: TGTGCCAGCAGCTTGGGCGCGAGAACCTCCTACAATGAGCAGTTCTTC.

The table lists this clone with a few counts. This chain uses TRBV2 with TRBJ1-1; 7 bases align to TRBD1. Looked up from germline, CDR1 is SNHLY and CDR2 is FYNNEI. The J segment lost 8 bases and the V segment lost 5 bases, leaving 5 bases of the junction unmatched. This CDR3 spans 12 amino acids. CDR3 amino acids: CASSSDRAEAFF. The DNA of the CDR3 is TGTGCCAGCAGTTCCGACAGGGCCGAAGCTTTCTTT.

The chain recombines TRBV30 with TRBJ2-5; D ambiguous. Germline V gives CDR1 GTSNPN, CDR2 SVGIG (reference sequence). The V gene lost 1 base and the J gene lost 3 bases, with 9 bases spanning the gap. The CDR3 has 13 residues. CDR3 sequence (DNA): TGTGCCTGGAGTGGGTCGTTTGAAGAGACCCAGTACTTC. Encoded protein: CAWSGSFEETQYF.

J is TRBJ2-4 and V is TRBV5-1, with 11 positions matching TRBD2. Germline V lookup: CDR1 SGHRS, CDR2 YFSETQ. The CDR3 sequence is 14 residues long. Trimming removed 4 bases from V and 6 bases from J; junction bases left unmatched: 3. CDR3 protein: CASSRGTSGNIQYF. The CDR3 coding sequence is TGCGCCAGCAGCCGAGGGACTAGCGGAAACATTCAGTACTTC. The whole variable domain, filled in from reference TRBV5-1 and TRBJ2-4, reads KAGVTQTPRYLIKTRGQQVTLSCSPISGHRSVSWYQQTPGQGLQFLFEYFSETQRNKGNFPGRFSGRQFSNSRSEMNVSTLELGDSALYLCASSRGTSGNIQYFGAGTRLSVL.

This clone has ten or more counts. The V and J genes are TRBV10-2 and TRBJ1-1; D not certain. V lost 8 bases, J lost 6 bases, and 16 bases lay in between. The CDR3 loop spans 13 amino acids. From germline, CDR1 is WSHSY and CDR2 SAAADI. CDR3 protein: CASASGTSAEAFF. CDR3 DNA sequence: TGCGCCAGCGCTTCTGGCACTAGCGCTGAAGCTTTCTTT.

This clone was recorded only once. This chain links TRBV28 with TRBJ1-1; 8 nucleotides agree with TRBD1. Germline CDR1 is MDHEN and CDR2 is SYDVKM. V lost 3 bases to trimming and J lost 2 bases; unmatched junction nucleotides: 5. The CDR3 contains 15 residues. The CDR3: CASSFQGAGNTEAFF. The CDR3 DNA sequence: TGTGCCAGCAGTTTTCAGGGGGCGGGAAACACTGAAGCTTTCTTT.

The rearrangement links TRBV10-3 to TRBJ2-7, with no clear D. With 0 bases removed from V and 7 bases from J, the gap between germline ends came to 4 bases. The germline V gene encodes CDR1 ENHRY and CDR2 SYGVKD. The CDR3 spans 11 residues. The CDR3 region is CAISESREQYF. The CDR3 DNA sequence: TGTGCCATCAGTGAGTCGAGGGAGCAGTACTTC.

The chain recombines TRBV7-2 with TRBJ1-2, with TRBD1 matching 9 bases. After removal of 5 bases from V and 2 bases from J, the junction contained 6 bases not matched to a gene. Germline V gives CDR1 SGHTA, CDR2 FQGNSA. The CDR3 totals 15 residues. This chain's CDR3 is CASSRTGVANYGYTF. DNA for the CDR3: TGTGCCAGCAGCCGGACAGGGGTCGCAAACTATGGCTACACCTTC. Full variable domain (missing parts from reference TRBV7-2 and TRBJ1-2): GAGVSQSPSNKVTEKGKDVELRCDPISGHTALYWYRQSLGQGLEFLIYFQGNSAPDKSGLPSDRFSAERTGGSVSTLTIQRTQQEDSAVYLCASSRTGVANYGYTFGSGTRLTVV.

The CDR3 DNA is TGCGCCAGCAGCCAAGAAAGCCAGGGGGCAAACACCGGGGAGCTGTTTTTT. Residues: CASSQESQGANTGELFF. The gene calls are TRBV4-1 and TRBJ2-2; the match to TRBD1 covers 8 bases. The trim removed 0 bases at V and 2 bases at J, leaving 5 bases unmatched. CDR1 and CDR2 (germline): MGHRA, YSYEKL. The CDR3 is made up of 17 amino acids.

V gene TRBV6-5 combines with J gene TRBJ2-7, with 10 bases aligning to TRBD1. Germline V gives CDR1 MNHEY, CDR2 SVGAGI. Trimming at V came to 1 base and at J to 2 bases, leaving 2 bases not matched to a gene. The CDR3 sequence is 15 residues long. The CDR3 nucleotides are TGTGCCAGCAGTTACTTGGGGACAGGGGCCTACGAGCAGTACTTC. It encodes CASSYLGTGAYEQYF.

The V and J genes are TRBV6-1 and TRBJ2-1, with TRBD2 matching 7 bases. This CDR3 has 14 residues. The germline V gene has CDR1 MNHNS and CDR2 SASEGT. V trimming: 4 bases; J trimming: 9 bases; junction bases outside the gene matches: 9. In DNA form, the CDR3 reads TGTGCCAGCAGTGTCCGACTAGCCCCTAGTGAGCAGTTCTTC. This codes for CASSVRLAPSEQFF.

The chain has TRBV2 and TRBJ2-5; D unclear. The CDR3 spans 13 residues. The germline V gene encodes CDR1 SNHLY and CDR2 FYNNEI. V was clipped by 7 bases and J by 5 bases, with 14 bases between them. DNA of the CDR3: TGTGCCAGCACCCGTGTTAGGGATGAGACCCAGTACTTC. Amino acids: CASTRVRDETQYF.

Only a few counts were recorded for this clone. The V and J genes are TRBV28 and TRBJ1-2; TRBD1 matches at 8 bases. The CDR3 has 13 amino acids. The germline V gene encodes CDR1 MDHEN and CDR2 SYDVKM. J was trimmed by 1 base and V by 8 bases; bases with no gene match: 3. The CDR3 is CASGGQGNYGYTF. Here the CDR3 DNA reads TGTGCCAGCGGCGGACAGGGTAACTATGGCTACACCTTC.

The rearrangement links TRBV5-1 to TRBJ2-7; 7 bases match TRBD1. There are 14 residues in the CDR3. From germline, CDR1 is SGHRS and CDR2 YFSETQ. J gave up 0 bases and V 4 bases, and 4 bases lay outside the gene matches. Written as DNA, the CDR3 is TGCGCCAGCAGCCTCGGACAGGACTCCTACGAGCAGTACTTC. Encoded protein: CASSLGQDSYEQYF.

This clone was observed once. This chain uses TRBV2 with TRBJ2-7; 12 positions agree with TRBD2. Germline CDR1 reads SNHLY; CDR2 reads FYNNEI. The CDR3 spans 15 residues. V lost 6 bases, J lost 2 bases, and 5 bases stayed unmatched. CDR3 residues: CASRDLAGGPYEQYF. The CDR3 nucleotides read TGTGCCAGCAGGGATCTAGCGGGAGGGCCCTACGAGCAGTACTTC.